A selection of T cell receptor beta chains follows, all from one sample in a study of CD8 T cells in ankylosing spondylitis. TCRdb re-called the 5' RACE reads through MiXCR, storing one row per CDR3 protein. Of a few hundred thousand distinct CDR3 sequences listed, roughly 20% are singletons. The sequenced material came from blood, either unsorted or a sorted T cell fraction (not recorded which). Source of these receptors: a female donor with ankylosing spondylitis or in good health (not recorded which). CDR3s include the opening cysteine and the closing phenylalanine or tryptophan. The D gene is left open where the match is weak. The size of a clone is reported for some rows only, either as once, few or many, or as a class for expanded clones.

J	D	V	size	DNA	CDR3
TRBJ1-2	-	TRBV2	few	TGTGCCAGCAGTGGGGACTCTCTCAAACCCACCGGCTACACCTTC	CASSGDSLKPTGYTF
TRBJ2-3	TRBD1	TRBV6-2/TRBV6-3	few	TGTGCCAGCAGTTACACGGGACAGCCCTCGGATACGCAGTATTTT	CASSYTGQPSDTQYF
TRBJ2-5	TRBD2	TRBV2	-	TGTTCCGTTACCGACGGGGGGACTCGAGAGACCCAGTACTTC	CSVTDGGTRETQYF
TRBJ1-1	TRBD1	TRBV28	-	TGTGCCAGCCATATGGACAGGGTAAGAACTGAAGCTTTCTTT	CASHMDRVRTEAFF
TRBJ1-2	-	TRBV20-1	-	TGCAGTGCTAGAGTGGGCCGGGACCGAACGGACTATGGCTACACCTTC	CSARVGRDRTDYGYTF
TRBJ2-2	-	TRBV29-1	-	TGCAGCGTGTCCTCGGGGTACACCGGGGAGCTGTTTTTT	CSVSSGYTGELFF
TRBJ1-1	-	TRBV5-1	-	TGCGCCAGCAGCACCGCAGTACCGAACACTGAAGCTTTCTTT	CASSTAVPNTEAFF
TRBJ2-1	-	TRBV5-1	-	TGCGCCAGCAGCTTGGTACAGGGAGGAAGTGAGCAGTTCTTC	CASSLVQGGSEQFF
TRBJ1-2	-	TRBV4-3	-	TGCGCCAGCAGCCAAGTCCCACTCGGAGGTTATGGCTACACCTTC	CASSQVPLGGYGYTF
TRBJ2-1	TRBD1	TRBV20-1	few	TGCAGTGCTCCGGGACAGGGTATACATGAGCAGTTCTTC	CSAPGQGIHEQFF
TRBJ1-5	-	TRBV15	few	TGTGCCACCAGCAGAGACAGGGACCATCAGCCCCAGCATTTT	CATSRDRDHQPQHF
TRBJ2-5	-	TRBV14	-	TGTGCCAGCAGCCAAGTAGGGGTAGGAGAGACCCAGTACTTC	CASSQVGVGETQYF
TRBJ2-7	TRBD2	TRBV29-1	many	TGCAGCGCTCGAGCGGGAGGGTCCCACGAGCAGTACTTC	CSARAGGSHEQYF
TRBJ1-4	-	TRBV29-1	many	TGCAGCGTTGTTGACCCCGAGTCAACTAATGAAAAACTGTTTTTT	CSVVDPESTNEKLFF
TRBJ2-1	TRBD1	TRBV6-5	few	TGTGCCAGCAGTCGACAGGGCTATGAGCAGTTCTTC	CASSRQGYEQFF
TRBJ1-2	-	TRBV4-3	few	TGCGCCAGCAGCCAGAACGTCAGCTATGGCTACACCTTC	CASSQNVSYGYTF
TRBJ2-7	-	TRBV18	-	TGTGCCAGCTCACCAACGGGGTTGGGGTACGAGCAGTACTTC	CASSPTGLGYEQYF
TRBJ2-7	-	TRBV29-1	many	TGCAGCGTTGGGGGAGCGCAGGACACATACGAGCAGTACTTC	CSVGGAQDTYEQYF
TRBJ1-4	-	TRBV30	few	TGTGCCTGGAGTGTTCTCGGGACCGCCGAGGGAAAACTGTTTTTT	CAWSVLGTAEGKLFF
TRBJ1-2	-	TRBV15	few	TGTGCCACCAGCAGAGATCCTCTACGCTATGGCTACACCTTC	CATSRDPLRYGYTF